Detailed here is one TCR beta chain. Its matching antigen is unknown. CDR3 length: 13 amino acids. The V segment lost 4 bases and the J segment 7 bases; nucleotides outside the gene matches: 4. In germline, CDR1 is SGHVS, CDR2 FQNEAQ. The authors took one heparinised blood draw, averaging approximately 110 mL, from each donor. CD4+ naive, central memory, regulatory and stem cell-like memory subsets were isolated by sorting on CD45RO/CCR7/CD25/CD127/CD95/CD27. Expressed TCRB transcripts were sequenced, since all the RNA that had been isolated was reverse transcribed. Assay used: immunoSEQ multiplex PCR; TCRdb lists only in-frame clones, some missing. The sample lists around 300,000 clones, about 8.5% seen once, with more than 0.8% in the top ten. This entry comes from a study of beta chain features in type 1 diabetes. Study-wide results and caveats: There were fewer insertions and more deletions at the VDJ junctions of type 1 diabetes patients.

The chain couples TRBV7-8 to TRBJ1-2; 9 bases line up with TRBD1. Input material: central memory CD4+ T cells from blood. This TCR derives from a woman under 30 in good health. The CDR3 loop is CASSSQTGGGYTF. The CDR3 DNA follows: TGTGCCAGCAGCTCCCAGACAGGGGGTGGCTACACCTTC.